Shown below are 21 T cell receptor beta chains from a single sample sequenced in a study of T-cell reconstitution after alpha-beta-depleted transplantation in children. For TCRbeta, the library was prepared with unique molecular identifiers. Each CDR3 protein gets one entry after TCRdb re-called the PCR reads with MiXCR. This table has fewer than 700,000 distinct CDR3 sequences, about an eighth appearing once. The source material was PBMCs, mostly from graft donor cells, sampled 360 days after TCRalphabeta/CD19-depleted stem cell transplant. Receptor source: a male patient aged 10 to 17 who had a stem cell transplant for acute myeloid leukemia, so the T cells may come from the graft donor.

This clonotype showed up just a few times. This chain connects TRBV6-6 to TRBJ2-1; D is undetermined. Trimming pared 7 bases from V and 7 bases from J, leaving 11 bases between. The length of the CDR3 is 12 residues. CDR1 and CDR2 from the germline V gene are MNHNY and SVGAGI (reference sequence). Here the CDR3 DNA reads TGTGCCAGCACCGGCGTGGGGAATGAGCAGTTCTTC. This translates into CASTGVGNEQFF.

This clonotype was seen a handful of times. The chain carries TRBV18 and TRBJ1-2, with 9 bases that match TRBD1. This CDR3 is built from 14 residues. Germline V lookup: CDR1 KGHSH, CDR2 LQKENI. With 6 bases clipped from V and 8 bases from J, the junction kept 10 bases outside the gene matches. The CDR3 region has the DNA TGTGCCAGCTCCCGTGGGACAGGGTACAAGGGCTACACCTTC. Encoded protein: CASSRGTGYKGYTF.

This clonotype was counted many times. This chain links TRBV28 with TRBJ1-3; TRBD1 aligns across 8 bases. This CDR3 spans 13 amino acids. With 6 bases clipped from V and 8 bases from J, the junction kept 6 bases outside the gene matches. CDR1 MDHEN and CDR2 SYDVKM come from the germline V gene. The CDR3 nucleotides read TGTGCCAGCAGCGGGACAGGCCCATACACCATATATTTT. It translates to CASSGTGPYTIYF.

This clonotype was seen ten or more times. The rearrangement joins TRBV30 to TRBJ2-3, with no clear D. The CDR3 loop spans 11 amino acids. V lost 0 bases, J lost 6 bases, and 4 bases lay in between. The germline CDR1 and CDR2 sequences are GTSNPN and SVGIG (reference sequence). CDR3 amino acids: CAWSVKDTQYF. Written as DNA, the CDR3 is TGTGCCTGGAGTGTAAAGGATACGCAGTATTTT.

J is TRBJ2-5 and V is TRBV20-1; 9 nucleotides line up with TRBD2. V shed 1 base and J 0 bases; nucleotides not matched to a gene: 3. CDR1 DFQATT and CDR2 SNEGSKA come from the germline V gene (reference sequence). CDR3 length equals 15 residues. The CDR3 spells CSARGLAAYQETQYF. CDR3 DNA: TGCAGTGCTAGAGGACTAGCGGCGTACCAAGAGACCCAGTACTTC.

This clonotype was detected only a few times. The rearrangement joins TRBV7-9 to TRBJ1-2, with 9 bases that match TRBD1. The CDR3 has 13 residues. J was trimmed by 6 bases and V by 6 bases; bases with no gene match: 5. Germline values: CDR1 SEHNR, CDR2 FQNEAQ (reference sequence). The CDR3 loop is CASRPGQGNGYTF. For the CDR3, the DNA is TGTGCCAGCAGGCCGGGACAGGGTAATGGCTACACCTTC.

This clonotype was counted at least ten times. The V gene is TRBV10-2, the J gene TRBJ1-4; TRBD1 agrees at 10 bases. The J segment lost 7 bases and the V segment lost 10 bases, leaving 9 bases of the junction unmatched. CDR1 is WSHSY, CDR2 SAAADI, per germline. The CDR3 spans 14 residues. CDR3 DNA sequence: TGCGCCACCTCATTGGGACAGGGGAGTGAAAAACTGTTTTTT. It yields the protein CATSLGQGSEKLFF.

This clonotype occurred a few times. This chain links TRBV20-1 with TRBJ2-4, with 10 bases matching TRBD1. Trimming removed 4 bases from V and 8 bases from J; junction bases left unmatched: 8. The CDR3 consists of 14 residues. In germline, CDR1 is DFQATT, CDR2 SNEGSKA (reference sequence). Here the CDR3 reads CSATPGQGRDIQYF. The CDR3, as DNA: TGCAGTGCTACCCCGGGACAGGGGCGAGACATTCAGTACTTC.

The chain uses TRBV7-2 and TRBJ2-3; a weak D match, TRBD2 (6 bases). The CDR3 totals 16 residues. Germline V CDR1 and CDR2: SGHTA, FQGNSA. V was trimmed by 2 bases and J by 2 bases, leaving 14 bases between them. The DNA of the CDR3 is TGTGCCAGCAGCTTACGCGGGATAACCTTCACAGATACGCAGTATTTT. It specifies CASSLRGITFTDTQYF.

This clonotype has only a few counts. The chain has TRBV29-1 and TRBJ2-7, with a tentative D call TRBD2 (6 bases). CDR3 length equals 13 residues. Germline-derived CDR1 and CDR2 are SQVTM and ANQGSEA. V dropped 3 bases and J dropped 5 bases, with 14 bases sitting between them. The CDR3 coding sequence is TGCAGCGTTGATTTAGGCTGGGGGGACGAGCAGTACTTC. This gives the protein CSVDLGWGDEQYF.

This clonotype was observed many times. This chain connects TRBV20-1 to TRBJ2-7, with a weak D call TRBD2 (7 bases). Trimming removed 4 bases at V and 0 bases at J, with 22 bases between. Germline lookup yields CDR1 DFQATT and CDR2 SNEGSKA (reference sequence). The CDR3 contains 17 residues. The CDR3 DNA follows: TGCAGTGCTAAAGACTGGCGCACAGGGACTACCTCCTACGAGCAGTACTTC. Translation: CSAKDWRTGTTSYEQYF.

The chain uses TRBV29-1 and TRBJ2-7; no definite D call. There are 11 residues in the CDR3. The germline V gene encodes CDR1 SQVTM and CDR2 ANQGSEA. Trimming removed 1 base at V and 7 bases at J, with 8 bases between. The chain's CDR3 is CSVEALSEQYF. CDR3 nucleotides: TGCAGCGTTGAAGCTCTCAGTGAGCAGTACTTC.

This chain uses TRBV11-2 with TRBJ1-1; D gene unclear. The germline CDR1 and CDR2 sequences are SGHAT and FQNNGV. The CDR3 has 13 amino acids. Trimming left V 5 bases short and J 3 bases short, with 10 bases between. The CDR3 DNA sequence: TGTGCCAGCAGCCACGCGGTTTACACTGAAGCTTTCTTT. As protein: CASSHAVYTEAFF.

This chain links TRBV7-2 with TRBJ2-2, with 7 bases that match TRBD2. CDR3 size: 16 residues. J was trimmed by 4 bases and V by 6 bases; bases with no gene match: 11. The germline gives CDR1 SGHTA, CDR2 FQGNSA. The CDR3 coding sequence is TGTGCCAGCAGTTGGCGGGACTACCCATCCACCGGGGAGCTGTTTTTT. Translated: CASSWRDYPSTGELFF.

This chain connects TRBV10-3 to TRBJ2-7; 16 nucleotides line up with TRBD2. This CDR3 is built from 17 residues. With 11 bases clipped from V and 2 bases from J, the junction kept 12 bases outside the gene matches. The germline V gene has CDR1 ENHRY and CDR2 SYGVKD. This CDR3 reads CAVRPGTSGRGPYEQYF. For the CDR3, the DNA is TGTGCCGTCCGCCCCGGGACTAGCGGGAGGGGGCCCTACGAGCAGTACTTC.

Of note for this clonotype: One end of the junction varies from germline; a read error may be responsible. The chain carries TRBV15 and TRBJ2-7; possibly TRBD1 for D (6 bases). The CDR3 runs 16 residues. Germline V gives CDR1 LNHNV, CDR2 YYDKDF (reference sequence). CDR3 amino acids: CATSRDSGRGFPLDHF. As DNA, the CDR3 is TGTGCCACCAGCAGAGATTCGGGCAGGGGTTTTCCCCTCGACCACTTC. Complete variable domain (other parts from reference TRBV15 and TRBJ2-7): DAMVIQNPRYQVTQFGKPVTLSCSQTLNHNVMYWYQQKSSQAPKLLFHYYDKDFNNEADTPDNFQSRRPNTSFCFLDIRSPGLGDTAMYLCATSRDSGRGFPLDHFGPGTRLTVT.

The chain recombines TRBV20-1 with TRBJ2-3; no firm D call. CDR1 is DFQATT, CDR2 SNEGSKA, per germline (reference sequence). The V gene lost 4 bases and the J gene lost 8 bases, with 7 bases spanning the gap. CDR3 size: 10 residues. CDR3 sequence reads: CSAIKVTQYF. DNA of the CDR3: TGCAGTGCTATTAAAGTTACGCAGTATTTT.

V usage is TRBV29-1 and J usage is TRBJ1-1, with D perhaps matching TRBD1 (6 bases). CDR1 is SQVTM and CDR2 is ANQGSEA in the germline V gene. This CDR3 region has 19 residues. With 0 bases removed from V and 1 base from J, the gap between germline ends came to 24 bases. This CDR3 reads CSVEDRSRMSRGWNTEAFF. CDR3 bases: TGCAGCGTTGAAGACCGGTCCCGGATGTCGAGGGGGTGGAACACTGAAGCTTTCTTT.

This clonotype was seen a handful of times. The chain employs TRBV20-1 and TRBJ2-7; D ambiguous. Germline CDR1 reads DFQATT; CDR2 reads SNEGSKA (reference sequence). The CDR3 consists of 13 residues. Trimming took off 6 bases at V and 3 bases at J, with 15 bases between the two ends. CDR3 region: CSAPRETLYEQYF. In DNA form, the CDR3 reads TGCAGTGCCCCAAGGGAAACCCTCTACGAGCAGTACTTC.

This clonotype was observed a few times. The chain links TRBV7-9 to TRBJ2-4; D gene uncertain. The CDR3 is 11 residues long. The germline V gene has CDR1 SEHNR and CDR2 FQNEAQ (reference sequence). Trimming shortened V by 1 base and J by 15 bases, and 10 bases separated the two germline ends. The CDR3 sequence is CASSLGSGRYF. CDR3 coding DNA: TGTGCCAGCAGCTTAGGATCTGGTCGGTACTTC.

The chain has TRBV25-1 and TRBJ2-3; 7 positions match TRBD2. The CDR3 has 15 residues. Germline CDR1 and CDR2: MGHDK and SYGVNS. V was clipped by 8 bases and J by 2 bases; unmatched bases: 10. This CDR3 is CASESAGVHTDTQYF. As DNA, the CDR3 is TGTGCCAGCGAGAGCGCGGGGGTGCACACAGATACGCAGTATTTT.